This TCR beta chain was sequenced during a study of cytomegalovirus exposure and HLA in healthy donors. The V gene lost 3 bases and the J gene lost 10 bases, with 13 bases spanning the gap. The CDR3 loop spans 13 amino acids. CDR1 LNHDA and CDR2 SQIVND come from the germline V gene (reference sequence). PCR primers comprised 60 Vbeta and 13 Jbeta primers. Clones were sequenced by immunoSEQ multiplex PCR, and TCRdb holds only the in-frame ones, with some missing. The data contain approximately 150,000 clones, 70% to 80% of them singletons. Sequencing was carried out using PBMCs. This TCR was recovered from a woman in her forties or fifties in good health and CMV-seronegative. The V call is TRBV19, the J call TRBJ2-4, with a possible D match to TRBD2 (6 bases). The CDR3 DNA reads TGTGCCAGTAGTATCCGAACTAGCATGATTCAGTACTTC. Amino acids: CASSIRTSMIQYF.